Listed below are T cell receptor beta chains from one sample, sequenced in a study of blood T cell repertoires in COVID-19. This table comes from immunoSEQ multiplex PCR, and its TCRdb copy is limited to in-frame clones, with some not included. The sample shows a few hundred thousand clones, roughly 91% of them seen only once. The sample comprised peripheral blood. The source of these receptors is a man aged 45-65 years with active or convalescent COVID-19. Both conserved end residues are part of each CDR3. The D gene is left open where the match is weak. Only part of the rows carry a size: once, few, many, or a class if the clone is expanded.

length	size	D	V	J	CDR3	DNA
14	NA	TRBD1	TRBV28	TRBJ1-5	CASSLGQGNQPQHF	TGTGCCAGCAGTTTAGGACAGGGGAATCAGCCCCAGCATTTT
15	NA	TRBD1	TRBV7-9	TRBJ1-4	CASSPGTGGNEKLFF	TGTGCCAGCAGCCCCGGGACAGGGGGAAATGAAAAACTGTTTTTT
16	NA	NA	TRBV15	TRBJ1-4	CATSREIGQLNEKLFF	TGTGCCACCAGCAGGGAGATTGGACAGCTTAATGAAAAACTGTTTTTT
16	NA	TRBD1	TRBV7-8	TRBJ1-4	CASSLGLGTGNEKLFF	TGTGCCAGCAGCTTAGGTCTCGGGACAGGGAATGAAAAACTGTTTTTT
15	NA	NA	TRBV9	TRBJ1-5	CASSVGGLSNQPQHF	TGTGCCAGCAGCGTAGGAGGACTAAGCAATCAGCCCCAGCATTTT
17	NA	TRBD2	TRBV6-2/TRBV6-3	TRBJ2-3	CASSYSNSGGAADTQYF	TGTGCCAGCAGTTACTCGAACAGCGGGGGGGCCGCAGATACGCAGTATTTT
14	NA	TRBD1	TRBV6-5	TRBJ1-2	CASTMMWGQGGYTF	TGTGCCAGCACCATGATGTGGGGACAGGGTGGCTACACCTTC
13	NA	NA	TRBV7-3	TRBJ2-7	CASSSSMSYEQYF	TGTGCCAGCAGCTCCAGTATGTCCTACGAGCAGTACTTC
15	NA	TRBD1	TRBV19	TRBJ1-2	CASSTLPGTGYGYTF	TGTGCCAGTAGTACCCTCCCTGGGACAGGGTATGGCTACACCTTC
12	NA	NA	TRBV6-2/TRBV6-3	TRBJ1-1	CASSSSSAEAFF	TGTGCCAGCAGTTCTTCCTCGGCTGAAGCTTTCTTT
15	NA	TRBD1	TRBV11-2	TRBJ2-3	CASNDRAGSTDTQYF	TGTGCCAGCAACGACAGGGCTGGGAGCACAGATACGCAGTATTTT
14	NA	NA	TRBV6-2/TRBV6-3	TRBJ1-2	CASSRGGPAYGYTF	TGTGCCAGCAGCCGCGGGGGCCCCGCCTATGGCTACACCTTC
15	NA	TRBD2	TRBV28	TRBJ2-2	CASSAYQTSPGELFF	TGTGCCAGCAGTGCCTACCAGACTAGCCCCGGGGAGCTGTTTTTT
15	NA	TRBD1	TRBV4-1	TRBJ1-2	CASSQDEGGGFGYTF	TGCGCCAGCAGCCAAGACGAAGGGGGCGGTTTCGGCTACACCTTC
16	NA	TRBD1	TRBV19	TRBJ1-5	CASSGGGTGGGQPQHF	TGTGCCAGTAGTGGAGGCGGGACAGGGGGCGGTCAGCCCCAGCATTTT
15	NA	NA	TRBV28	TRBJ1-6	CASSYGGLNNSPLHF	TGTGCCAGCAGTTACGGGGGGTTGAATAATTCACCCCTCCACTTT
15	NA	TRBD1	TRBV18	TRBJ2-5	CASSVRQGSWETQYF	TGTGCCAGCTCTGTCAGACAGGGGTCCTGGGAGACCCAGTACTTC
13	once	NA	TRBV3-1/TRBV3-2	TRBJ1-4	CASSEAGEEKLFF	TGTGCCAGCAGCGAAGCCGGGGAAGAAAAACTGTTTTTT
13	NA	TRBD1	TRBV10-1	TRBJ1-1	CASSEGGAGNAFF	TGCGCCAGCAGTGAAGGGGGCGCAGGTAATGCTTTCTTT
15	few	TRBD1	TRBV10-3	TRBJ1-5	CASNPGTASNQPQHF	TGTGCCAGCAACCCCGGGACAGCCAGCAATCAGCCCCAGCATTTT
13	NA	NA	TRBV6-6	TRBJ1-4	CASSQSTGEKLFF	TGTGCCAGCAGTCAATCGACAGGCGAAAAACTGTTTTTT
12	NA	NA	TRBV28	TRBJ1-4	CASKAGSENCFF	NA
18	few	NA	TRBV7-8	TRBJ1-6	CASSYGERSSSYNSPLHF	TGTGCCAGCAGCTACGGCGAGAGGTCGAGCTCCTATAATTCACCCCTCCACTTT
17	NA	TRBD2	TRBV4-3	TRBJ2-1	CASSQVLAGGSYNEQFF	TGCGCCAGCAGCCAAGTGTTAGCGGGGGGTTCCTACAATGAGCAGTTCTTC
18	few	TRBD1	TRBV6-2/TRBV6-3	TRBJ1-5	CASSYSVGGGNQNQPQHF	TGTGCCAGCAGTTACTCGGTCGGAGGGGGCAACCAAAATCAGCCCCAGCATTTT
14	NA	TRBD2	TRBV6-5	TRBJ2-5	CASRSLAGVETQYF	TGTGCCAGCAGATCACTAGCGGGAGTAGAGACCCAGTACTTC
16	once	NA	TRBV9	TRBJ1-6	CASSSRHSSYNSPLHF	TGTGCCAGCAGCAGTCGACATAGCTCCTATAATTCACCCCTCCACTTT